What follows are 27 T cell receptor beta chains derived from one specimen sequenced in a study of shared clonotypes between healthy human individuals. Selected positively for CCR7 and CD45RO-negative, naive CD8 cells excluded terminally differentiated effector memory CD45RA+ cells. Generated by immunoSEQ multiplex PCR, the TCRdb table keeps only in-frame clones and is missing some. The sample carries about 2.1 million clones, about 94% recorded once. What was sequenced was naive CD8+ T cells from PBMCs. The receptors stem from a man aged 18 to 30 in good health. Some clones in this sample may be carry-over from other donors' samples.

Points on this clone: One junction end disagrees with the germline gene, perhaps due to a read error. Other nucleotide sequences in the sample specify the same CDR3. The V call is TRBV7-9, the J call TRBJ2-7, with D maybe TRBD1 (6 bases). The CDR3 length is 15 residues. Germline V lookup: CDR1 SEHNR, CDR2 FQNEAQ (reference sequence). CDR3 DNA: TGTGCCAGCAGTTTAGGGCCAACAGGGTTCGACGAGCAGTACTTC. Amino acids: CASSLGPTGFDEQYF. Looking up the rest from reference TRBV7-9 and TRBJ2-7 gives the full variable domain: DTGVSQNPRHKITKRGQNVTFRCDPISEHNRLYWYRQTLGQGPEFLTYFQNEAQLEKSRLLSDRFSAERPKGSFSTLEIQRTEQGDSAMYLCASSLGPTGFDEQYFGPGTRLTVT.

The chain links TRBV7-2 to TRBJ1-1; D is perhaps TRBD1 (5 bases). With 3 bases removed from V and 5 bases from J, the gap between germline ends came to 13 bases. The CDR3 has 14 residues. Per the germline V gene, CDR1 is SGHTA and CDR2 is FQGNSA. CDR3 coding DNA: TGTGCCAGCAGCTTTATGGGCGGGGCTACTGAAGCTTTCTTT. Translated, it gives CASSFMGGATEAFF.

Concerning this clone itself: This sample includes further DNA sequences coding for the same CDR3. The rearrangement links TRBV28 to TRBJ1-1; D remains ambiguous. The CDR3 is 13 residues long. Germline loops: CDR1 MDHEN, CDR2 SYDVKM. The V end was cut by 5 bases, the J end by 0 bases, with 7 bases between. The CDR3 here is CASSLGLNTEAFF. The CDR3 DNA reads TGTGCCAGCAGTCTAGGATTGAACACTGAAGCTTTCTTT.

The sample holds one count of this clone. The CDR3 DNA follows: TGCGCCAGCAGCCAAGTAGTATCTGGACTCACTGAAGCTTTCTTT. Amino acids: CASSQVVSGLTEAFF. This rearrangement joins TRBV4-1 to TRBJ1-1; D unresolved. The germline V gene has CDR1 MGHRA and CDR2 YSYEKL. The CDR3 spans 15 residues. V gave up 1 base and J gave up 4 bases, with 13 bases separating them.

The chain employs TRBV11-2 and TRBJ2-7, with a possible D match to TRBD1 (6 bases). V was cut by 1 base and J by 4 bases, with 17 bases left in between. Germline CDR1 is SGHAT and CDR2 is FQNNGV. The CDR3 loop spans 16 amino acids. The CDR3 spells CASSLGAWGPEYEQYF. The CDR3 nucleotides read TGTGCCAGCAGCTTAGGTGCGTGGGGGCCTGAATACGAGCAGTACTTC.

CDR3 coding DNA: TGCGCCAGCAGCCAAGTTATGGGACAGACTGAAGCTTTCTTT. Protein product: CASSQVMGQTEAFF. The J gene is TRBJ1-1, the V gene TRBV4-1; 7 positions match TRBD1. Germline CDR1 reads MGHRA; CDR2 reads YSYEKL. V gave up 1 base and J gave up 5 bases; unmatched junction bases: 4. The CDR3 is 14 residues long.

The V call is TRBV7-8, the J call TRBJ2-3; D unresolved. The germline V and J ends were trimmed by 7 bases and 1 base, with 6 bases remaining between them. The CDR3 is 12 amino acids. Germline V CDR1 and CDR2: SGHVS, FQNEAQ. CDR3 residues: CASKAGTDTQYF. Written as DNA, the CDR3 is TGTGCCAGCAAAGCTGGCACAGATACGCAGTATTTT.

The J gene is TRBJ1-5, the V gene TRBV27; D not resolved. Deletions cut 2 bases from V and 7 bases from J, with 15 bases between. Germline CDR1 reads MNHEY; CDR2 reads SMNVEV (reference sequence). The CDR3 consists of 15 residues. The CDR3 nucleotides are TGTGCCAGCAGTTTACTCGGGGAGCTAGGGCAGCCCCAGCATTTT. Its translation: CASSLLGELGQPQHF.

The V call is TRBV28, the J call TRBJ1-3; D gene ambiguous. The length of the CDR3 is 14 residues. CDR1 is MDHEN, CDR2 SYDVKM, per germline. V was clipped by 7 bases and J by 2 bases, with 12 bases between them. CDR3 in amino acids: CASTPLGTGNTIYF. Written as DNA, the CDR3 is TGTGCCAGCACCCCACTGGGCACTGGAAACACCATATATTTT.

V is TRBV6-6 and J is TRBJ1-1, with a possible D match to TRBD1 (6 bases). CDR3 length equals 15 residues. The ends were cut back, 0 bases at V and 6 bases at J, with 14 bases in the middle. The germline gives CDR1 MNHNY, CDR2 SVGAGI (reference sequence). CDR3 bases: TGTGCCAGCAGTTACTCGTTCAGGGGCCTACCTGAAGCTTTCTTT. Translated, it gives CASSYSFRGLPEAFF.

The DNA of the CDR3 is TGCGCCAGCAGTGAGTCAATACTAGCGGGGTACACAGATACGCAGTATTTT. This gives the protein CASSESILAGYTDTQYF. The chain recombines TRBV10-2 with TRBJ2-3; TRBD2 aligns across 10 bases. The V and J ends lost 0 bases and 2 bases, in that order; junction bases with no gene match: 5. Germline V CDR1 and CDR2: WSHSY, SAAADI. There are 17 residues in the CDR3.

In its sample, this clone was seen once. The gene calls are TRBV7-9 and TRBJ2-5; 9 bases are a match to TRBD2. Germline-derived CDR1 and CDR2 are SEHNR and FQNEAQ (reference sequence). V lost 1 base, J lost 5 bases, and 14 bases stayed unmatched. The CDR3 loop spans 18 amino acids. The CDR3, as DNA: TGTGCCAGCAGCTTAGTCACCCTTGCCGGGACTAGCAGGGAGACCCAGTACTTC. Amino acids: CASSLVTLAGTSRETQYF.

As DNA, the CDR3 is TGTGCCAGCAGCTTGGCGGCGAAGTTCCAGTACTTC. Translated, it gives CASSLAAKFQYF. The chain has TRBV5-5 and TRBJ2-5; D unresolved. Germline loops: CDR1 SGHKS, CDR2 YYEKEE (reference sequence). The germline V and J ends were trimmed by 0 bases and 10 bases, with 10 bases remaining between them. This CDR3 is built from 12 residues.

V and J are TRBV27 and TRBJ2-7; 9 nucleotides match TRBD2. The ends lost 3 bases at V and 2 bases at J; junction bases unmatched: 14. CDR3 length: 18 residues. CDR1 and CDR2 from the germline V gene are MNHEY and SMNVEV (reference sequence). The CDR3 DNA sequence: TGTGCCAGCAGTTTTAGGGACTTGGCGGGAGGGAGCACCTACGAGCAGTACTTC. This sequence encodes CASSFRDLAGGSTYEQYF.

The V call is TRBV27, the J call TRBJ1-2; D unresolved. Germline V gene data show CDR1 as MNHEY and CDR2 as SMNVEV (reference sequence). This CDR3 comprises 15 residues. The ends were cut back, 3 bases at V and 3 bases at J, with 14 bases in the middle. This CDR3 reads CASSFGRETHYGYTF. For the CDR3, the DNA is TGTGCCAGCAGTTTTGGGAGGGAGACCCACTATGGCTACACCTTC.

The chain links TRBV5-1 to TRBJ2-1, with 14 bases that match TRBD2. The CDR3 sequence is 18 residues long. The V and J ends lost 0 bases and 3 bases, in that order; junction bases with no gene match: 5. Germline V gene lookup returns CDR1 SGHRS and CDR2 YFSETQ. The CDR3 is CASSLGGLAGALYNEQFF. CDR3 bases: TGCGCCAGCAGCTTGGGGGGACTAGCGGGAGCTCTCTACAATGAGCAGTTCTTC.

The rearrangement links TRBV2 to TRBJ2-3; no definite D call. The CDR3 has 12 residues. Germline loops: CDR1 SNHLY, CDR2 FYNNEI. The V gene lost 7 bases and the J gene lost 0 bases, with 5 bases spanning the gap. Here the CDR3 reads CASITSTDTQYF. In nucleotides, the CDR3 is TGTGCCAGCATAACGAGCACAGATACGCAGTATTTT.

The chain uses TRBV27 and TRBJ2-5; no firm D call. Germline assignment: CDR1 MNHEY and CDR2 SMNVEV (reference sequence). The germline V and J ends were trimmed by 5 bases and 3 bases, with 19 bases remaining between them. CDR3 length: 16 amino acids. In DNA form, the CDR3 reads TGTGCCAGCAGTCCCCCCTCGGCGAGGCCCGAAGAGACCCAGTACTTC. Its protein product is CASSPPSARPEETQYF.

The J gene is TRBJ2-1, the V gene TRBV28, with 14 positions matching TRBD2. The ends lost 3 bases at V and 8 bases at J; junction bases unmatched: 6. The CDR3 extends over 16 amino acids. CDR1 is MDHEN and CDR2 is SYDVKM in the germline V gene. This CDR3 is CASSFGTSGSGYEQFF. The CDR3 DNA is TGTGCCAGCAGTTTCGGGACTAGCGGGAGTGGGTATGAGCAGTTCTTC.

The chain is built from TRBV28 and TRBJ1-2; maybe TRBD1 (5 bases). Germline V gene data show CDR1 as MDHEN and CDR2 as SYDVKM. CDR3 size: 14 residues. V was clipped by 5 bases and J by 1 base, with 11 bases between them. CDR3 coding DNA: TGTGCCAGCAGTCCGGGGGACGGTAACTATGGCTACACCTTC. This gives the protein CASSPGDGNYGYTF.

The rearrangement uses TRBV6-6 and TRBJ2-5; D is possibly TRBD2 (5 bases). This CDR3 region has 14 residues. Trimming removed 2 bases at V and 2 bases at J, with 9 bases between. Germline lookup yields CDR1 MNHNY and CDR2 SVGAGI (reference sequence). The CDR3 sequence is CASSYVRGQETQYF. As DNA, the CDR3 is TGTGCCAGCAGTTACGTCCGGGGACAAGAGACCCAGTACTTC.

The chain has TRBV28 and TRBJ2-7; D ambiguous. The CDR3 is 15 amino acids. Germline V gene data show CDR1 as MDHEN and CDR2 as SYDVKM. Between the trimmed V and J ends, which lost 5 bases and 5 bases, there was a span of 19 bases. The CDR3: CASSPPRREFDEQYF. The CDR3 nucleotides read TGTGCCAGCAGTCCACCCCGCAGAGAATTCGACGAGCAGTACTTC. Full variable domain (rest looked up from reference TRBV28 and TRBJ2-7): DVKVTQSSRYLVKRTGEKVFLECVQDMDHENMFWYRQDPGLGLRLIYFSYDVKMKEKGDIPEGYSVSREKKERFSLILESASTNQTSMYLCASSPPRREFDEQYFGPGTRLTVT.

This sequence joins TRBV7-6 and TRBJ1-2; D is undetermined. The CDR3 is 15 residues long. V was shortened by 1 base and J by 6 bases, with 15 bases between the two germline ends. CDR1 and CDR2 from the germline V gene are SGHVS and FNYEAQ. The CDR3 DNA is TGTGCCAGCAGCTTAGATGGCCAGTTCTTCGATGGCTACACCTTC. This codes for CASSLDGQFFDGYTF.

The V call is TRBV6-9, the J call TRBJ1-5; no clear D gene. The CDR3 loop spans 14 amino acids. V lost 1 base and J 2 bases, leaving 6 bases between the germline ends. Germline values: CDR1 MNHGY, CDR2 SVAAGI. CDR3 protein: CASSYCRGNQPQHF. The CDR3 bases are TGTGCCAGCAGTTATTGTCGGGGCAATCAGCCCCAGCATTTT.

This clone was recorded only once. The chain carries TRBV11-2 and TRBJ2-3; 11 nucleotides align to TRBD2. Trimming took 5 bases from V and 4 from J; bases not matched to a gene: 14. In germline, CDR1 is SGHAT, CDR2 FQNNGV. The CDR3 is made up of 18 amino acids. The CDR3 coding sequence is TGTGCCAGCAGCCTGGGGGTAGCGGGAGGGCTTCTAGCAGATACGCAGTATTTT. Translation: CASSLGVAGGLLADTQYF.

The chain combines TRBV28 with TRBJ2-1, with 7 bases lining up with TRBD2. Germline values: CDR1 MDHEN, CDR2 SYDVKM. The V and J ends lost 2 bases and 8 bases, in that order; junction bases with no gene match: 21. The CDR3 runs to 19 residues. CDR3 bases: TGTGCCAGCAGTTTAAGTACGGTGGGGACTACTAGCATCGTAGATGAGCAGTTCTTC. Translated, it gives CASSLSTVGTTSIVDEQFF.

Notes on this clone: This specimen includes other DNA sequences encoding the same CDR3. V gene TRBV5-1 combines with J gene TRBJ2-1, with D uncertain. This CDR3 is built from 11 residues. The V gene lost 0 bases and the J gene lost 10 bases, with 5 bases spanning the gap. Germline CDR1 SGHRS, CDR2 YFSETQ. The CDR3 DNA sequence: TGCGCCAGCAGCTTGGCCAGGGAGCAGTTCTTC. Encoded protein: CASSLAREQFF.